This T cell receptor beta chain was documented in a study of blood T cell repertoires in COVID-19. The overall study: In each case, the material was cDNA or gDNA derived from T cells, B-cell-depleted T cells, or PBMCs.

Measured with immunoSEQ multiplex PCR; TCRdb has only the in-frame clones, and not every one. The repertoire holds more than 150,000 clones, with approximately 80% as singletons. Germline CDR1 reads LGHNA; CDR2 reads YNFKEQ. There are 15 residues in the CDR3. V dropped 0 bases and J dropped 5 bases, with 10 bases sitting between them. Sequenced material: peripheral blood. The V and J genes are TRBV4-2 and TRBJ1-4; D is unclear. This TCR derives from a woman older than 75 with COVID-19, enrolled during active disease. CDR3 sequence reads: CASSQDQWQNEKLFF. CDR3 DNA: TGTGCCAGCAGCCAAGATCAGTGGCAGAATGAAAAACTGTTTTTT.